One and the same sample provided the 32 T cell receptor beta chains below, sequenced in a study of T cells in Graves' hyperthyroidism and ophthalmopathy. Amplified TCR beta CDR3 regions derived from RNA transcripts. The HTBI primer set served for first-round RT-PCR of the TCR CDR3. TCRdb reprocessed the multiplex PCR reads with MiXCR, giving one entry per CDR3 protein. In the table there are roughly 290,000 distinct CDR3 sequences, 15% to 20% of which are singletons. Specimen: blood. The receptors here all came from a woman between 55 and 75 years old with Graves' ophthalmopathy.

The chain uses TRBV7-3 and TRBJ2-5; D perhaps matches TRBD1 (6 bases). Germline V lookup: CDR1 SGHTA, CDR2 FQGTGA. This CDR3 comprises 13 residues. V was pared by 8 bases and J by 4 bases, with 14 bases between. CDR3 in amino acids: CASQKGVSETQYF. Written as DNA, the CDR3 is TGTGCCAGCCAAAAGGGGGTATCAGAGACCCAGTACTTC.

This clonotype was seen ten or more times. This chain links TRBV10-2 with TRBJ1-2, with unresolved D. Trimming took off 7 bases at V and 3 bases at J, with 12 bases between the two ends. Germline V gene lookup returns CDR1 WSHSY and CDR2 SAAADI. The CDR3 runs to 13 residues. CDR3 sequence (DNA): TGCGCCAGCACCCCGGGAGCGTACTATGGCTACACCTTC. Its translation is CASTPGAYYGYTF.

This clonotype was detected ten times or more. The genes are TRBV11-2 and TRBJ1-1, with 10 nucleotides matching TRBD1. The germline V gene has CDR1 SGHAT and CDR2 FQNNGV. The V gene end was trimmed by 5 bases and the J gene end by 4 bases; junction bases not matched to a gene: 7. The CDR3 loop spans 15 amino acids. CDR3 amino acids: CASSLLRTGGTEAFF. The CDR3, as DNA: TGTGCCAGCAGCCTACTGAGGACAGGGGGCACTGAAGCTTTCTTT.

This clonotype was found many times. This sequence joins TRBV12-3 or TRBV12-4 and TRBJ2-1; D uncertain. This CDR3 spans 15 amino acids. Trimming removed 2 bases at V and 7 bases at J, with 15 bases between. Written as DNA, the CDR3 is TGTGCCAGCAGTTTACGTAGGGCCCAATTGAATGAGCAGTTCTTC. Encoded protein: CASSLRRAQLNEQFF.

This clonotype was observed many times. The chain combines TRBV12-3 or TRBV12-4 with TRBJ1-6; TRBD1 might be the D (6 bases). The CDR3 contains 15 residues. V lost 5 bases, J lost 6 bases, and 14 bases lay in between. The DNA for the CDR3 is TGTGCCAGCAGTAGGGACACCACGACTAATTCACCCCTCCACTTT. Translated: CASSRDTTTNSPLHF.

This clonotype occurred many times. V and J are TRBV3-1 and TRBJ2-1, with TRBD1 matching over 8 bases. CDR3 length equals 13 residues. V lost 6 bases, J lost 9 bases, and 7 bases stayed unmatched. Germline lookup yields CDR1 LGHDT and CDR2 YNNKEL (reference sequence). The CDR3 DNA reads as TGTGCCAGCAGTTTCGGACAGGGAGGTGAGCAGTTCTTC. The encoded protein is CASSFGQGGEQFF.

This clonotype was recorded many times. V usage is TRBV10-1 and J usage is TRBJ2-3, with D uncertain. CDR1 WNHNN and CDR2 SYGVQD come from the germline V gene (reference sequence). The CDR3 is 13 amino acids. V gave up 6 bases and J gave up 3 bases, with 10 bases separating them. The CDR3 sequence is CASSTGITDTQYF. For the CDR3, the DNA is TGCGCCAGCAGCACGGGCATTACAGATACGCAGTATTTT.

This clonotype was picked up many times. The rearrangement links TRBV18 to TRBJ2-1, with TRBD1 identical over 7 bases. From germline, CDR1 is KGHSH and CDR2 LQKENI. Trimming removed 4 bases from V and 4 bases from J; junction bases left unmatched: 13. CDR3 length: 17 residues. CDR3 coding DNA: TGTGCCAGCTCACTCAAAATGGGACAGACGACGTACAATGAGCAGTTCTTC. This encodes CASSLKMGQTTYNEQFF.

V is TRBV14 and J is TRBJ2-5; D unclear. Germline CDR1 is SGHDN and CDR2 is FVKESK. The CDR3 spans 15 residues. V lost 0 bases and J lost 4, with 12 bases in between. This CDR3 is CASSQDFYGIETQYF. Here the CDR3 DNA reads TGTGCCAGCAGCCAAGATTTTTATGGTATAGAGACCCAGTACTTC. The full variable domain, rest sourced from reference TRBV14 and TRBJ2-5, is EAGVTQFPSHSVIEKGQTVTLRCDPISGHDNLYWYRRVMGKEIKFLLHFVKESKQDESGMPNNRFLAERTGGTYSTLKVQPAELEDSGVYFCASSQDFYGIETQYFGPGTRLLVL.

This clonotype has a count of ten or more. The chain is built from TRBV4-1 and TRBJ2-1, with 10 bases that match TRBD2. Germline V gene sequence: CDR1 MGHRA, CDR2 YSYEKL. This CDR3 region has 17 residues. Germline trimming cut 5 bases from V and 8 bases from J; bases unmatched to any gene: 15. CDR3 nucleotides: TGCGCCAGCAGCAAGAACGGAGCGGGGGGGCCTCAGGATGAGCAGTTCTTC. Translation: CASSKNGAGGPQDEQFF.

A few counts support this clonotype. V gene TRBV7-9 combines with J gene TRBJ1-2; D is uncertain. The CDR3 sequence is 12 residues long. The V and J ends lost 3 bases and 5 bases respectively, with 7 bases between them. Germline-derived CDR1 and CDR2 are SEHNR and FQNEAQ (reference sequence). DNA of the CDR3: TGTGCCAGCAGCTTTTCGCAGTATGGCTACACCTTC. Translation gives CASSFSQYGYTF.

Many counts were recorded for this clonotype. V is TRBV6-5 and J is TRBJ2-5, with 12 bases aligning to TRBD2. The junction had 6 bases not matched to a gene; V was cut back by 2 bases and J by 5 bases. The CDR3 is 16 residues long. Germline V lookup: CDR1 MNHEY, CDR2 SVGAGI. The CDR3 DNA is TGTGCCAGCAGTTACCAGACTAGCGGGAGTGGGGAGACCCAGTACTTC. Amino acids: CASSYQTSGSGETQYF.

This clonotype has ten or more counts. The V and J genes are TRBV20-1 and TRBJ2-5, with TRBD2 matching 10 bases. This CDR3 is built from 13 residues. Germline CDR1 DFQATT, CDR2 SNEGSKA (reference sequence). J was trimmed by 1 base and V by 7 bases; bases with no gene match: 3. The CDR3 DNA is TGCAGTGTCAGCGGGGGGGGCCAAGAGACCCAGTACTTC. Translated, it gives CSVSGGGQETQYF.

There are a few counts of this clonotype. CDR3 sequence: CASSRNGQGNSGELFF. The CDR3 nucleotides are TGTGCCAGCAGCCGGAACGGCCAGGGAAATTCCGGGGAGCTGTTTTTT. The gene calls are TRBV3-1 and TRBJ2-2; D may be TRBD1 (5 bases). Germline lookup yields CDR1 LGHDT and CDR2 YNNKEL (reference sequence). V dropped 4 bases and J dropped 6 bases, with 18 bases sitting between them. The CDR3 length is 16 residues.

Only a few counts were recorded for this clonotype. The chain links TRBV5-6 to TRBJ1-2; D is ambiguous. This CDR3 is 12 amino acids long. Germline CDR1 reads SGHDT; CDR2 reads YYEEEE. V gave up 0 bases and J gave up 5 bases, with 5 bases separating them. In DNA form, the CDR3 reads TGTGCCAGCAGCTTGGCCCCGTATGGCTACACCTTC. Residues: CASSLAPYGYTF.

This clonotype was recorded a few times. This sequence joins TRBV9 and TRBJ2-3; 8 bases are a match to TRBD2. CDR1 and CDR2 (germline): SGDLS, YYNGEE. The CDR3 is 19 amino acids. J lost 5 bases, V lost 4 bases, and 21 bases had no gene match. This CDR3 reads CASSPLPTSGLKVGDTQYF. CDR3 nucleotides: TGTGCCAGCAGCCCTCTACCCACTAGCGGCCTAAAGGTGGGAGATACGCAGTATTTT. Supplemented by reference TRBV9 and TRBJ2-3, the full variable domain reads DSGVTQTPKHLITATGQRVTLRCSPRSGDLSVYWYQQSLDQGLQFLIQYYNGEERAKGNILERFSAQQFPDLHSELNLSSLELGDSALYFCASSPLPTSGLKVGDTQYFGPGTRLTVL.

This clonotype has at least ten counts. CDR3 in amino acids: CSARVPGEYTEAFF. CDR3 bases: TGCAGTGCTAGAGTTCCAGGGGAATATACTGAAGCTTTCTTT. V and J are TRBV20-1 and TRBJ1-1; a weak D match, TRBD1 (6 bases). CDR3 size: 14 residues. In germline, CDR1 is DFQATT, CDR2 SNEGSKA (reference sequence). V shed 1 base and J shed 5 bases, with 14 bases lying between them.

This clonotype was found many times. The CDR3 here is CASSQDGGGNYEQYF. For the CDR3, the DNA is TGTGCCAGCAGCCAAGATGGTGGAGGGAACTACGAGCAGTACTTC. The chain links TRBV3-1 to TRBJ2-7; D possibly corresponds to TRBD2 (6 bases). CDR3 length equals 15 residues. Trimming shortened V by 0 bases and J by 3 bases, and 12 bases separated the two germline ends. Per the germline V gene, CDR1 is LGHDT and CDR2 is YNNKEL (reference sequence).

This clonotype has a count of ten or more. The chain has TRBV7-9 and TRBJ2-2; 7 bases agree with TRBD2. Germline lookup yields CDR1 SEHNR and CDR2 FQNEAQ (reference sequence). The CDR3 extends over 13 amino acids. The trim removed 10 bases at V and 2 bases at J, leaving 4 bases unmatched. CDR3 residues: CATREANTGELFF. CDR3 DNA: TGTGCCACCCGGGAGGCCAACACCGGGGAGCTGTTTTTT.

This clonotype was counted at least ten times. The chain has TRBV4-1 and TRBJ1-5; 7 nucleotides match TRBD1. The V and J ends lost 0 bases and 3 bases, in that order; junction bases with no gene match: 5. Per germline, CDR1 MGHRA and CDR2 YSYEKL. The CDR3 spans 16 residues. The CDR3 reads CASSQEPGGANQPQHF. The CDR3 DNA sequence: TGCGCCAGCAGCCAAGAACCAGGGGGAGCCAATCAGCCCCAGCATTTT.

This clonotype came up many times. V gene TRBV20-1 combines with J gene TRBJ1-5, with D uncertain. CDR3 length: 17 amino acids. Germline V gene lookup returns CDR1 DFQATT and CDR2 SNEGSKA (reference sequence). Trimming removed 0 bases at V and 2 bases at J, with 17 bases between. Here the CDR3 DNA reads TGCAGTGCTAGAGAGGATAGAGGGCTGATCGGCAATCAGCCCCAGCATTTT. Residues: CSAREDRGLIGNQPQHF.

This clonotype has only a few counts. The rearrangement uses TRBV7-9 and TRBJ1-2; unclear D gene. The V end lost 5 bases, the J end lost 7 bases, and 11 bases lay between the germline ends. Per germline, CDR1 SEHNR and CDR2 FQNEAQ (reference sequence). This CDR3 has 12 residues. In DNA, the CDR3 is TGTGCCAGCAGCACTCTCCGACTTGGCTACACCTTC. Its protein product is CASSTLRLGYTF.

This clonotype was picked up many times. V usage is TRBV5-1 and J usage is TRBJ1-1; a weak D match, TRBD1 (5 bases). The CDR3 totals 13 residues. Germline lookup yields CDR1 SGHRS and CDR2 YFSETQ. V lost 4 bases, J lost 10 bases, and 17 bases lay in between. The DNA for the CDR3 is TGCGCCAGCAGCAACCAACGGACATTGCGAGCTTTCTTT. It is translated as CASSNQRTLRAFF.

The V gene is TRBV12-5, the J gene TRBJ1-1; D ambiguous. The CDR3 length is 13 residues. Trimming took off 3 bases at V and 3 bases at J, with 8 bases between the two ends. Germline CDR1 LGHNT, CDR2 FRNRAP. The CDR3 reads CASGFFGDTEAFF. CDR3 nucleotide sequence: TGTGCTAGTGGTTTCTTCGGCGACACTGAAGCTTTCTTT. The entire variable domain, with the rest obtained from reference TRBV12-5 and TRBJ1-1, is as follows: DARVTQTPRHKVTEMGQEVTMRCQPILGHNTVFWYRQTMMQGLELLAYFRNRAPLDDSGMPKDRFSAEMPDATLATLKIQPSEPRDSAVYFCASGFFGDTEAFFGQGTRLTVV.

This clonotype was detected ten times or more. CDR3 nucleotides: TGTGCTAGTGGTTATGGTGGCACTGAAGCTTTCTTT. Residues: CASGYGGTEAFF. The rearrangement uses TRBV12-5 and TRBJ1-1; no reliable D call. From germline, CDR1 is LGHNT and CDR2 FRNRAP. V dropped 4 bases and J dropped 4 bases, with 7 bases sitting between them. This CDR3 region has 12 residues. Looking up the rest from reference TRBV12-5 and TRBJ1-1 gives the full variable domain: DARVTQTPRHKVTEMGQEVTMRCQPILGHNTVFWYRQTMMQGLELLAYFRNRAPLDDSGMPKDRFSAEMPDATLATLKIQPSEPRDSAVYFCASGYGGTEAFFGQGTRLTVV.

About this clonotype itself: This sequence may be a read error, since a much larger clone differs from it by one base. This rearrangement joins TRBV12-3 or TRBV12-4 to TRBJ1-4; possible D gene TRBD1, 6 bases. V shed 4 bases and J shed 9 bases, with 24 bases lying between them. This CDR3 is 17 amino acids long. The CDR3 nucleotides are TGTGCCAGCAGTTCTTACAACAGGGAGGTCAGCCTCAAAAAACTGTTTTTT. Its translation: CASSSYNREVSLKKLFF.

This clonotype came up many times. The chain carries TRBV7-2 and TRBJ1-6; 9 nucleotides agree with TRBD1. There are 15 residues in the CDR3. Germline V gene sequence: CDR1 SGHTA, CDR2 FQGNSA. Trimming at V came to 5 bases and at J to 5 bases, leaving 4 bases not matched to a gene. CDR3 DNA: TGTGCCAGCAGCCCCGGACAGGGGAATAATTCACCCCTCCACTTT. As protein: CASSPGQGNNSPLHF.

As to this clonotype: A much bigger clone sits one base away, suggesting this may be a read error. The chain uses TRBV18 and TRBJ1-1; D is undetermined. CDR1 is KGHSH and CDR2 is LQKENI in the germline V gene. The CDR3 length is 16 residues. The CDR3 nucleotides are TGTGCCAGCTCAACAACACGAAGAACCATGAACACTGGAGCTTTCTTT. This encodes CASSTTRRTMNTGAFF.

CDR3 loop: CASRGTGGLNGGYGYTF. For the CDR3, the DNA is TGTGCCAGCAGGGGGACAGGAGGCTTGAATGGGGGATATGGCTACACCTTC. The chain is built from TRBV28 and TRBJ1-2; TRBD1 matches 8 bases. This CDR3 has 17 amino acids. Germline assignment: CDR1 MDHEN and CDR2 SYDVKM. The V segment lost 6 bases and the J segment 5 bases; nucleotides outside the gene matches: 17.

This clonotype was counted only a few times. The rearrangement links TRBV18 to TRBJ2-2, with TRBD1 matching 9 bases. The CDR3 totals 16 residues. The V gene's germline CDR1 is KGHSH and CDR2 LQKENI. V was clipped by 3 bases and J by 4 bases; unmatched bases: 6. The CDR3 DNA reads TGTGCCAGCTCACCGCCGACAGGGGGAAGCACCGGGGAGCTGTTTTTT. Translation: CASSPPTGGSTGELFF.

The DNA for the CDR3 is TGCAGTGCTCAACAGGGACTGCGGACTGAAGCTTTCTTT. This translates into CSAQQGLRTEAFF. The chain joins TRBV20-1 to TRBJ1-1, with D perhaps TRBD1 (6 bases). The ends were cut back, 5 bases at V and 5 bases at J, with 15 bases in the middle. Germline V gene data show CDR1 as DFQATT and CDR2 as SNEGSKA (reference sequence). The CDR3 is 13 amino acids.

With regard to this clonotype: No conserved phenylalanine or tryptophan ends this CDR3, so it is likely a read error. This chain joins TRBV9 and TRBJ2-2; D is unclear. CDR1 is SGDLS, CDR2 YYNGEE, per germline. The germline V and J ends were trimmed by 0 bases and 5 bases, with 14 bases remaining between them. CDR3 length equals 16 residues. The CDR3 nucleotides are TGTGCCAGCAGCGTAGGGACGGTGATTGCTACCGGGGAGCTGTTTCTT. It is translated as CASSVGTVIATGELFL.